This passage covers 23 T cell receptor beta chains from one sample sequenced in a study of blood T cells in healthy people across ages. PCR was performed a second time for about 6 to 12 cycles using a sample-barcoded 5' primer and a J-beta primer mix. TCRdb used MiXCR to reprocess the 5' RACE reads, holding one entry per CDR3 protein. Of 750,000 to 850,000 distinct CDR3 sequences in the sample, roughly 25% were seen once. This sample also appeared in a second study, on T cells of mothers and their children.

The sample consisted of blood. The receptors derive from a boy aged 10-17 years in good health.

This clonotype occurred a few times. V and J are TRBV29-1 and TRBJ1-1, with 7 positions matching TRBD1. This CDR3 is 12 amino acids long. The trim removed 7 bases at V and 5 bases at J, leaving 7 bases unmatched. Germline V gene data show CDR1 as SQVTM and CDR2 as ANQGSEA. The CDR3 loop is CSAADRRTEAFF. As DNA, the CDR3 is TGCAGCGCCGCGGACAGGAGGACTGAAGCTTTCTTT.

This chain connects TRBV9 to TRBJ2-7; no clear D gene. Per the germline V gene, CDR1 is SGDLS and CDR2 is YYNGEE. This CDR3 comprises 14 residues. V was clipped by 3 bases and J by 0 bases, with 10 bases between them. The CDR3 region has the DNA TGTGCCAGCAGCGCCCGGCCCAGCTCCTACGAGCAGTACTTC. Translated, it gives CASSARPSSYEQYF. The entire variable domain, with the rest obtained from reference TRBV9 and TRBJ2-7, is as follows: DSGVTQTPKHLITATGQRVTLRCSPRSGDLSVYWYQQSLDQGLQFLIQYYNGEERAKGNILERFSAQQFPDLHSELNLSSLELGDSALYFCASSARPSSYEQYFGPGTRLTVT.

The V call is TRBV20-1, the J call TRBJ2-2; D might be TRBD2 (6 bases). Germline V gene data show CDR1 as DFQATT and CDR2 as SNEGSKA (reference sequence). Trimming removed 1 base at V and 1 base at J, with 10 bases between. The CDR3 totals 15 residues. The CDR3 spells CSARGVAENTGELFF. DNA for the CDR3: TGCAGTGCTAGAGGGGTAGCGGAGAACACCGGGGAGCTGTTTTTT.

This clonotype was observed a few times. The chain carries TRBV7-9 and TRBJ2-1, with 7 bases lining up with TRBD2. Germline V CDR1 and CDR2: SEHNR, FQNEAQ (reference sequence). The CDR3 contains 16 residues. With 5 bases clipped from V and 7 bases from J, the junction kept 14 bases outside the gene matches. CDR3 sequence: CASSPIRLAEGNEQFF. In DNA, the CDR3 is TGTGCCAGCAGCCCTATTCGCCTAGCGGAAGGTAATGAGCAGTTCTTC.

The chain recombines TRBV6-6 with TRBJ2-2, with D unresolved. V gave up 5 bases and J gave up 6 bases, with 7 bases separating them. Germline loops: CDR1 MNHNY, CDR2 SVGAGI (reference sequence). This CDR3 is 12 amino acids long. CDR3 DNA sequence: TGTGCCAGCAGTCCGCCTCCCGGGGAGCTGTTTTTT. Translating it yields CASSPPPGELFF.

This clonotype came up a few times. The chain carries TRBV9 and TRBJ2-5; D possibly corresponds to TRBD2 (6 bases). The CDR3 covers 15 residues. The V end was cut by 0 bases, the J end by 1 base, with 10 bases between. The germline gives CDR1 SGDLS, CDR2 YYNGEE. The CDR3 sequence is CASSVGAGTQETQYF. Written as DNA, the CDR3 is TGTGCCAGCAGCGTAGGTGCGGGAACCCAAGAGACCCAGTACTTC.

This clonotype has a handful of counts. The chain links TRBV7-2 to TRBJ2-5; maybe TRBD2 (7 bases). The J call could be wrong; TRBJ2-7 is a better fit for the DNA end. There are 15 residues in the CDR3. CDR1 and CDR2 (germline): SGHTA, FQGNSA. The CDR3, as DNA: TGTGCCAGCAGCAAAGGGGCGGGGGCCAGCTACGAGCAGTACTTC. It is translated as CASSKGAGASYEQYF.

The chain links TRBV29-1 to TRBJ1-1; no clear D. V was shortened by 7 bases and J by 1 base, with 10 bases between the two germline ends. Looked up from germline, CDR1 is SQVTM and CDR2 is ANQGSEA. CDR3 length equals 12 residues. CDR3 protein: CSAQARNTEAFF. DNA of the CDR3: TGCAGCGCCCAGGCCCGGAACACTGAAGCTTTCTTT.

The CDR3: CASSLTSGRWDEQFF. The DNA for the CDR3 is TGTGCCAGCAGCTTGACTAGCGGGAGATGGGATGAGCAGTTCTTC. This sequence joins TRBV7-2 and TRBJ2-1; TRBD2 agrees at 12 bases. The V gene's germline CDR1 is SGHTA and CDR2 FQGNSA. The CDR3 runs 15 residues. V was pared by 3 bases and J by 8 bases, with 5 bases of the junction left unmatched.

This clonotype was counted only a few times. V is TRBV4-3 and J is TRBJ2-1, with D possibly TRBD1 on 5 matching bases. The germline CDR1 and CDR2 sequences are LGHNA and YSLEER. V gave up 3 bases and J gave up 5 bases, with 14 bases separating them. The length of the CDR3 is 15 residues. The chain's CDR3 is CASSQFGGADNEQFF. CDR3 in DNA: TGCGCCAGCAGCCAGTTCGGTGGGGCAGACAATGAGCAGTTCTTC.

The table lists this clonotype with a few counts. This rearrangement joins TRBV4-1 to TRBJ2-2; 7 bases map to TRBD2. Germline CDR1 reads MGHRA; CDR2 reads YSYEKL. Trimming at V came to 6 bases and at J to 4 bases, leaving 8 bases not matched to a gene. The CDR3 totals 15 residues. The CDR3: CASSPGRTGTGELFF. CDR3 coding DNA: TGCGCCAGCAGTCCCGGGAGGACCGGCACCGGGGAGCTGTTTTTT.

The chain combines TRBV28 with TRBJ2-7, with a tentative D call TRBD2 (6 bases). Germline assignment: CDR1 MDHEN and CDR2 SYDVKM. The CDR3 is 17 amino acids. V lost 4 bases and J 2 bases, leaving 21 bases between the germline ends. The CDR3 reads CASSYGGAGLLPYEQYF. The CDR3 DNA sequence: TGTGCCAGCAGTTATGGGGGAGCGGGTTTGCTTCCCTACGAGCAGTACTTC.

There are a few counts of this clonotype. This chain uses TRBV9 with TRBJ2-2; maybe TRBD2 (7 bases). Trimming removed 0 bases from V and 3 bases from J, with 18 bases in between. Germline lookup yields CDR1 SGDLS and CDR2 YYNGEE. The CDR3 consists of 18 residues. The DNA of the CDR3 is TGTGCCAGCAGCGTAGTAGCTTTGGGGGGGGCGGACACCGGGGAGCTGTTTTTT. Translating it yields CASSVVALGGADTGELFF.

This clonotype was observed a handful of times. The rearrangement joins TRBV7-2 to TRBJ2-5; TRBD2 matches at 7 bases. Gene TRBJ2-7 matches the end of the DNA better, so the J call may be wrong. Germline V gives CDR1 SGHTA, CDR2 FQGNSA. The CDR3 runs to 15 residues. The CDR3 loop reads CASSLGTGLSYEQYF. DNA for the CDR3: TGTGCCAGCAGCTTAGGGACGGGACTAAGCTACGAGCAGTACTTC.

The sample holds a few counts of this clonotype. The gene calls are TRBV4-3 and TRBJ1-2; 7 nucleotides agree with TRBD1. The CDR3 runs to 16 residues. V shed 3 bases, J shed 4 bases, and the junction held 11 bases outside the gene matches. Germline CDR1 reads LGHNA; CDR2 reads YSLEER. CDR3 in amino acids: CASSQRGLGQTYGYTF. The CDR3 DNA is TGCGCCAGCAGCCAGAGGGGGCTAGGACAGACCTATGGCTACACCTTC.

In the case of this clonotype: A much larger clone differs by one base, so this may be a read error. The gene calls are TRBV12-3 or TRBV12-4 and TRBJ2-5, with D perhaps TRBD1 (5 bases). The CDR3 runs to 12 residues. Trimming cost V 5 bases and J 3 bases, with 7 bases left between them. CDR3 nucleotides: TGTGCCAGCAGTACCAGGGAAGAGACCCAGTACTTC. Its protein product is CASSTREETQYF.

CDR3 in amino acids: CSLHFSPHDTGSSSTDTQYF. CDR3 bases: TGCAGTCTGCATTTCTCGCCACACGACACCGGGTCCTCTAGCACAGATACGCAGTATTTT. The chain employs TRBV20-1 and TRBJ2-3; D ambiguous. Trimming stripped 8 bases from V and 0 bases from J, with 33 bases between. This CDR3 has 20 amino acids. Germline V CDR1 and CDR2: DFQATT, SNEGSKA (reference sequence).

The sample holds a few counts of this clonotype. This chain links TRBV20-1 with TRBJ1-5; D is unresolved. Per germline, CDR1 DFQATT and CDR2 SNEGSKA (reference sequence). Trimming shortened V by 0 bases and J by 1 base, and 7 bases separated the two germline ends. This CDR3 spans 14 amino acids. The CDR3, as DNA: TGCAGTGCTAGAGATCGCACAAGCAATCAGCCCCAGCATTTT. Translating gives CSARDRTSNQPQHF.

This clonotype turned up a few times. The CDR3 spells CASSQAVTSAYNEQFF. The CDR3 bases are TGCGCCAGCAGCCAAGCGGTGACTAGCGCTTACAATGAGCAGTTCTTC. The gene calls are TRBV4-1 and TRBJ2-1; TRBD2 aligns across 8 bases. The germline V gene has CDR1 MGHRA and CDR2 YSYEKL. The trim removed 1 base at V and 4 bases at J, leaving 6 bases unmatched. The CDR3 is 16 amino acids.

The chain recombines TRBV4-2 with TRBJ2-7; D call uncertain. V lost 3 bases to trimming and J lost 0 bases, with 9 bases between them. The CDR3 extends over 14 amino acids. Germline V CDR1 and CDR2: LGHNA, YNFKEQ. The CDR3, as DNA: TGTGCCAGCAGCCACACACGGGTCTCCTACGAGCAGTACTTC. Translating it yields CASSHTRVSYEQYF.

The chain carries TRBV12-3 or TRBV12-4 and TRBJ2-1; 10 bases line up with TRBD2. Trimming removed 5 bases from V and 8 bases from J; junction bases left unmatched: 9. This CDR3 is 15 amino acids long. The CDR3 coding sequence is TGTGCCAGCAGTATAAAGCGGGGGGGTCTGTATGAGCAGTTCTTC. It specifies CASSIKRGGLYEQFF.

This chain uses TRBV29-1 with TRBJ1-5; TRBD1 agrees at 7 bases. The germline CDR1 and CDR2 sequences are SQVTM and ANQGSEA. This CDR3 spans 15 amino acids. V shed 4 bases and J 5 bases; nucleotides not matched to a gene: 11. The CDR3 loop is CSVGDSGQPHQPQHF. CDR3 bases: TGCAGCGTTGGAGACTCGGGACAGCCTCATCAGCCCCAGCATTTT.

This clonotype occurred a few times. The V gene is TRBV20-1, the J gene TRBJ2-5; 11 nucleotides match TRBD2. CDR1 and CDR2 from the germline V gene are DFQATT and SNEGSKA (reference sequence). The CDR3 length is 14 residues. The ends lost 5 bases at V and 6 bases at J; junction bases unmatched: 8. CDR3 DNA: TGCAGTGCTGGAACTAGCGGGGGAACGAAGACCCAGTACTTC. Its translation: CSAGTSGGTKTQYF.